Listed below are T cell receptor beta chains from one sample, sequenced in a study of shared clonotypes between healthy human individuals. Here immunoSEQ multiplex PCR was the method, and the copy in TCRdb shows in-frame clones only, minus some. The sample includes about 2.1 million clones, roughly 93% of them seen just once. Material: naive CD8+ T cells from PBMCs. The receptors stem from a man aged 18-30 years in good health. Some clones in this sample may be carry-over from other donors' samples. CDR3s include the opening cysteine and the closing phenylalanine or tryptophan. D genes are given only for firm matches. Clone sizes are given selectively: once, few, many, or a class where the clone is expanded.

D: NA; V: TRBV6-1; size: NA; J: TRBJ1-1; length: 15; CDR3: CASSELGVMNTEAFF; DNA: TGTGCCAGCAGTGAATTGGGAGTAATGAACACTGAAGCTTTCTTT
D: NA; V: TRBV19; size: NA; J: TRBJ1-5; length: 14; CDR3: CASSIVGTGQPQHF; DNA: TGTGCCAGTAGTATTGTGGGGACGGGTCAGCCCCAGCATTTT
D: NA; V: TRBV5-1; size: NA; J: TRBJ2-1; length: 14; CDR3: CASSWGSVHNEQFF; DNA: TGCGCCAGCAGCTGGGGCTCAGTCCACAATGAGCAGTTCTTC
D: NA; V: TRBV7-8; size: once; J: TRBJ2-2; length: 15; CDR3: CASSLIWGNTGELFF; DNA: TGTGCCAGCAGCTTAATCTGGGGGAACACCGGGGAGCTGTTTTTT
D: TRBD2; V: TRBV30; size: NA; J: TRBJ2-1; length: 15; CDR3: CAWSLAGGSYNEQFF; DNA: TGTGCCTGGAGCTTAGCGGGAGGCTCCTACAATGAGCAGTTCTTC
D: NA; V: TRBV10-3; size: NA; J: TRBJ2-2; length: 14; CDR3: CAISEVTDTGELFF; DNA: TGTGCCATCAGTGAGGTCACAGACACCGGGGAGCTGTTTTTT
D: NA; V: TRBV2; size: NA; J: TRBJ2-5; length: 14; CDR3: CASSDRVLKETQYF; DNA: TGTGCCAGCAGTGACAGGGTGCTAAAAGAGACCCAGTACTTC
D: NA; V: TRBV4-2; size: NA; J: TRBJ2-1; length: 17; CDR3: CASSHKRGGSSYNEQFF; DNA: TGTGCCAGCAGCCACAAACGAGGCGGAAGCTCCTACAATGAGCAGTTCTTC
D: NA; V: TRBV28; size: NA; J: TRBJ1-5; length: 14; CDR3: CASTERRSNQPQHF; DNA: TGTGCCAGCACTGAAAGGCGGAGCAATCAGCCCCAGCATTTT
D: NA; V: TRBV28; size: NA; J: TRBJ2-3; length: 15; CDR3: CASSPIAASTDTQYF; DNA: TGTGCCAGCAGTCCTATAGCGGCTAGCACAGATACGCAGTATTTT
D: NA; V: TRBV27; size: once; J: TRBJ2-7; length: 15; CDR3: CASSLFQGTPYEQYF; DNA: TGTGCCAGCAGTTTATTTCAGGGGACCCCCTACGAGCAGTACTTC
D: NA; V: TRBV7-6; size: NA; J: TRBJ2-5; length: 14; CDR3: CASSYQGTQETQYF; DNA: TGTGCCAGCAGCTATCAGGGGACCCAAGAGACCCAGTACTTC
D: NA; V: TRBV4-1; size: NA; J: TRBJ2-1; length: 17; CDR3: CASSQDVYGSIYNEQFF; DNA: TGCGCCAGCAGCCAAGATGTTTACGGGAGTATCTACAATGAGCAGTTCTTC
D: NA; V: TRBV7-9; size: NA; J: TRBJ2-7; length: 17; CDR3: CASSLSGTRIDSYEQYF; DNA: TGTGCCAGCAGCTTATCCGGGACTCGAATCGACTCCTACGAGCAGTACTTC
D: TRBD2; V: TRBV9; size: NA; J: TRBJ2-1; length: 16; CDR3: CASSVELSGRVNEQFF; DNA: TGTGCCAGCAGCGTAGAACTGAGCGGGAGGGTTAATGAGCAGTTCTTC
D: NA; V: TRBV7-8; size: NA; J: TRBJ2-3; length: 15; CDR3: CASSLEGGFTDTQYF; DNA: TGTGCCAGCAGCTTAGAGGGGGGATTCACAGATACGCAGTATTTT
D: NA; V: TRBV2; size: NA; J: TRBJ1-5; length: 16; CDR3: CASSERRQGLGQPQHF; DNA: TGTGCCAGCAGTGAACGGCGGCAGGGGCTGGGTCAGCCCCAGCATTTT
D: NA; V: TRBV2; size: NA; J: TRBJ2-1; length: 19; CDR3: CASSLTLGTVSRSYNEQFF; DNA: TGTGCCAGCAGTCTTACCTTGGGTACCGTATCCCGCTCCTACAATGAGCAGTTCTTC
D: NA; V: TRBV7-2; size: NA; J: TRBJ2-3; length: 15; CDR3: CASSPRRTRPEEQYF; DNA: TGTGCCAGCAGCCCTCGACGGACCCGGCCGGAGGAGCAGTATTTT
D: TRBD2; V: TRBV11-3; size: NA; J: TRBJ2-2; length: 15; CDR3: CASSLVAGGGGELFF; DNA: TGTGCCAGCAGCTTAGTAGCGGGAGGAGGCGGGGAGCTGTTTTTT
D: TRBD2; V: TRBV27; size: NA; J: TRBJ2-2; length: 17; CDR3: CASRSGLAGVKTGELFF; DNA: TGTGCCAGCAGATCAGGACTAGCGGGTGTTAAGACCGGGGAGCTGTTTTTT
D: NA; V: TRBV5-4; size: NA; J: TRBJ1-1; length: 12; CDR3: CASSLGRTEAFF; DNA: TGTGCCAGCAGCTTGGGACGGACTGAAGCTTTCTTT
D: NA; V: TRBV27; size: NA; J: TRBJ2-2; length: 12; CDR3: CASSPGAGELFF; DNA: TGTGCCAGCAGTCCAGGGGCCGGGGAGCTGTTTTTT
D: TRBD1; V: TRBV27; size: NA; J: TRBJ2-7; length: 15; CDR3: CASRRTGTGAYEQYF; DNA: TGTGCCAGCAGAAGGACCGGGACAGGGGCTTACGAGCAGTACTTC
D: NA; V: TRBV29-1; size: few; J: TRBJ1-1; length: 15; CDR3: CSVVGIDGLNTEAFF; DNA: TGCAGCGTTGTGGGGATCGACGGCCTGAACACTGAAGCTTTCTTT
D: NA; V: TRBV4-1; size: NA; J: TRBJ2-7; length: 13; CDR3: CASSQPSGFEQYF; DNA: TGCGCCAGCAGCCAACCTTCGGGGTTCGAGCAGTACTTC
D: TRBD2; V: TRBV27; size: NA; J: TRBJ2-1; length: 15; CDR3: CASSTTSGISGEQFF; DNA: TGTGCCAGCTCGACGACTAGCGGGATATCGGGTGAGCAGTTCTTC
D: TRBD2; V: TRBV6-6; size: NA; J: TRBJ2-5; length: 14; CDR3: CASSYGGGPETQYF; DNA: TGTGCCAGCAGTTACGGGGGGGGACCGGAGACCCAGTACTTC
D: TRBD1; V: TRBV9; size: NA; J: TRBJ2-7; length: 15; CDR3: CASSTGTGGAYEQYF; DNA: TGTGCCAGCAGTACCGGGACAGGGGGCGCCTACGAGCAGTACTTC
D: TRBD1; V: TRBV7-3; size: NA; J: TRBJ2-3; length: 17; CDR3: CASSRPLRGQGADTQYF; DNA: TGTGCCAGCAGCCGCCCTTTGCGGGGACAGGGGGCAGATACGCAGTATTTT
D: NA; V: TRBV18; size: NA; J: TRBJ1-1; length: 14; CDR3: CASSPPGGQNEAFF; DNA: TGTGCCAGCTCACCACCGGGAGGGCAGAATGAAGCTTTCTTT
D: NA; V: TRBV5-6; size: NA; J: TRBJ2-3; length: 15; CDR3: CASSLERVSTDTQYF; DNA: TGTGCCAGCAGCTTGGAGAGGGTTAGCACAGATACGCAGTATTTT
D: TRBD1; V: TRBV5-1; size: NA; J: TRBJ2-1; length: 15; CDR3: CASSLATGGPPEQFF; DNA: TGCGCCAGCAGCTTGGCTACAGGGGGCCCTCCGGAGCAGTTCTTC
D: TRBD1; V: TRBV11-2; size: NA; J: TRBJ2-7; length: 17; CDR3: CASSATGPQDRRVEQYF; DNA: TGTGCCAGCAGCGCAACCGGGCCCCAGGACAGGCGGGTTGAGCAGTACTTC
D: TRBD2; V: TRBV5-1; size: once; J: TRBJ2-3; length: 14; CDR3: CASSPRTSPDTQYF; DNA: TGCGCCAGCAGCCCCAGGACTAGCCCCGATACGCAGTATTTT
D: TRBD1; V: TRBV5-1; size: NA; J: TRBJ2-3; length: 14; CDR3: CASSPGTGTDTQYF; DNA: TGCGCCAGCAGCCCTGGGACAGGCACAGATACGCAGTATTTT
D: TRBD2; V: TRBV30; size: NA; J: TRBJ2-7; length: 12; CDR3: CAWEGLAGEQYF; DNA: TGTGCCTGGGAGGGACTAGCCGGCGAGCAGTACTTC
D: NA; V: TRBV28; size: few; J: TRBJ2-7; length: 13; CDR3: CASSFWQGSTQYF; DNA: TGTGCCAGCAGTTTTTGGCAGGGGAGTACGCAGTACTTC